Detailed here is one T cell receptor (beta chain). The antigen is not known. By flow cytometry, patients selected for sequencing had shown an expansion of CD8+CD57+ cells. This entry comes from a study of CD8+CD57+ T cells in acquired aplastic anemia. Study summary: The average for DNA from sorted CD4+ and CD8+ cells was 3 to 3.5 ug. Whole-study results and caveats: Patients shared some 30 CD8+ CDR3 sequences with controls.

Genomic DNA acted as the template from which TCR beta VDJ combination and CDR3 sequence profiling were carried out. TCRdb ran MiXCR on the reads and lists one entry per CDR3 protein. The table shows 260,000 or so distinct CDR3 sequences, with roughly 82% occurring only once. The sequenced sample consisted of sorted CD4+, CD8+, or CD8+CD57+ T cells (not recorded which) from PBMCs. The clonotype was recovered from a human donor with aplastic anemia.

The CDR3, as DNA: TGTGCCAGCAGCCATCCCTATAGCCACACTCTGGGAATCACCTTC. It specifies CASSHPYSHTLGITF. The chain employs TRBV7-4 and TRBJ1-2; D unclear. Trimming took 5 bases from V and 13 from J, leaving 26 bases between them. The CDR3 is 15 amino acids. The V gene's germline CDR1 is SGHVT and CDR2 SQSDAQ.